These 17 T cell receptor beta chains share one sample of origin, sequenced in a study of T cell clonotyping in hematopoietic cell transplantation. The method was immunoSEQ multiplex PCR; TCRdb's version includes in-frame clones alone and lacks a portion of them. The sample contains over 9,500 clones, approximately 90% of which appear only once. Sample: peripheral blood mononuclear cells. These receptor sequences come from a woman in her 50s in good health. Some clones in this sample may be carry-over from other donors' samples.

The chain carries TRBV9 and TRBJ1-2; a weak D match, TRBD1 (5 bases). Germline CDR1 reads SGDLS; CDR2 reads YYNGEE. This CDR3 comprises 16 residues. V dropped 3 bases and J dropped 1 base, with 16 bases sitting between them. The CDR3 region is CASSGDGGIVNYGYTF. The CDR3 DNA sequence: TGTGCCAGCAGCGGCGACGGGGGAATCGTTAACTATGGCTACACCTTC.

Written as DNA, the CDR3 is TGTGCCAGCAGCGTAGATTGGATTCCGCGCGAGCAGTACTTC. Translation: CASSVDWIPREQYF. The genes are TRBV9 and TRBJ2-7; no clear D gene. CDR3 length equals 14 residues. Germline V lookup: CDR1 SGDLS, CDR2 YYNGEE. The V end was cut by 0 bases, the J end by 6 bases, with 13 bases between.

V gene TRBV9 combines with J gene TRBJ1-6; no definite D call. Germline V gives CDR1 SGDLS, CDR2 YYNGEE. Trimming took off 2 bases at V and 10 bases at J, with 10 bases between the two ends. The CDR3 totals 13 residues. The CDR3: CASSVLEASPLHF. The CDR3 region has the DNA TGTGCCAGCAGCGTCCTAGAGGCCTCACCCCTCCACTTT. The full variable domain, completed using reference TRBV9 and TRBJ1-6, is DSGVTQTPKHLITATGQRVTLRCSPRSGDLSVYWYQQSLDQGLQFLIQYYNGEERAKGNILERFSAQQFPDLHSELNLSSLELGDSALYFCASSVLEASPLHFGNGTRLTVT.

This chain connects TRBV6-1 to TRBJ2-7; maybe TRBD1 (6 bases). Germline CDR1 MNHNS, CDR2 SASEGT. The V end was cut by 10 bases, the J end by 0 bases, with 13 bases between. The CDR3 totals 13 residues. The CDR3 is CATEVGGSYEQYF. The CDR3 region has the DNA TGTGCCACCGAAGTAGGGGGCTCCTACGAGCAGTACTTC.

This clone has more than one count but fewer than ten. The chain links TRBV4-1 to TRBJ1-4; the match to TRBD1 covers 10 bases. The CDR3 sequence is 16 residues long. In germline, CDR1 is MGHRA, CDR2 YSYEKL. V lost 3 bases and J lost 5; bases outside the gene matches: 6. The CDR3 nucleotides are TGCGCCAGCAGCCAGGACCGGGACAGGGGAAATGAAAAACTGTTTTTT. This encodes CASSQDRDRGNEKLFF.

The chain combines TRBV28 with TRBJ2-7; 9 bases are a match to TRBD2. CDR3 size: 15 residues. The germline V gene encodes CDR1 MDHEN and CDR2 SYDVKM. Trimming took 5 bases from V and 3 from J; bases not matched to a gene: 8. The CDR3 sequence: CASSLPGTSIYEQYF. The CDR3 DNA reads TGTGCCAGCAGTCTCCCAGGGACTAGCATCTACGAGCAGTACTTC.

V is TRBV5-6 and J is TRBJ2-7; D might be TRBD1 or TRBD2, each matching 5 bases. V shed 4 bases and J shed 0 bases, with 11 bases lying between them. This CDR3 spans 14 amino acids. The germline CDR1 and CDR2 sequences are SGHDT and YYEEEE. The CDR3 region has the DNA TGTGCCAGCAGCCGCCGGGACGGCTCCTACGAGCAGTACTTC. It is translated as CASSRRDGSYEQYF.

The chain carries TRBV7-2 and TRBJ1-2; TRBD1 matches 7 bases. The V and J ends lost 2 bases and 6 bases, in that order; junction bases with no gene match: 6. Germline-derived CDR1 and CDR2 are SGHTA and FQGNSA. The CDR3 sequence is 14 residues long. The CDR3 protein is CASSLRWDSHGYTF. The CDR3 bases are TGTGCCAGCAGCTTACGCTGGGACAGTCATGGCTACACCTTC.

The CDR3 DNA sequence: TGTGCCAGCAGGGGGATAGGGCTCACTGAAGCTTTCTTT. Translated, it gives CASRGIGLTEAFF. The chain has TRBV25-1 and TRBJ1-1; no definite D call. V was cut by 6 bases and J by 4 bases, with 12 bases left in between. The length of the CDR3 is 13 residues. Germline CDR1 and CDR2: MGHDK and SYGVNS.

This chain links TRBV5-1 with TRBJ2-3, with D possibly matching TRBD2 (6 bases). V was trimmed by 0 bases and J by 2 bases, leaving 10 bases between them. Per germline, CDR1 SGHRS and CDR2 YFSETQ. The CDR3 runs 15 residues. The CDR3 region is CASSLDAGNTDTQYF. CDR3 coding DNA: TGCGCCAGCAGCTTGGACGCGGGGAACACAGATACGCAGTATTTT.

The V call is TRBV30, the J call TRBJ2-1, with D perhaps TRBD1 (6 bases). The CDR3 consists of 14 residues. V lost 0 bases and J lost 5, with 11 bases in between. Germline CDR1 reads GTSNPN; CDR2 reads SVGIG (reference sequence). The CDR3 region has the DNA TGTGCCTGGAGTGTAGGGGGAACAAACAATGAGCAGTTCTTC. Protein product: CAWSVGGTNNEQFF.

This clone was counted a single time. The V gene is TRBV28, the J gene TRBJ2-1; 9 nucleotides line up with TRBD2. Trimming at V came to 5 bases and at J to 7 bases, leaving 12 bases not matched to a gene. CDR1 and CDR2 from the germline V gene are MDHEN and SYDVKM. The CDR3 extends over 16 amino acids. CDR3 in amino acids: CASSLGGLAGRNEQFF. The DNA for the CDR3 is TGTGCCAGCAGTCTCGGCGGCCTAGCGGGGAGGAATGAGCAGTTCTTC. Combining the CDR3 with reference TRBV28 and TRBJ2-1 gives the whole variable domain DVKVTQSSRYLVKRTGEKVFLECVQDMDHENMFWYRQDPGLGLRLIYFSYDVKMKEKGDIPEGYSVSREKKERFSLILESASTNQTSMYLCASSLGGLAGRNEQFFGPGTRLTVL.

The chain combines TRBV4-1 with TRBJ2-2, with TRBD2 matching over 13 bases. From germline, CDR1 is MGHRA and CDR2 YSYEKL. Trimming took 2 bases from V and 0 from J; bases not matched to a gene: 6. CDR3 length equals 19 residues. The CDR3 DNA follows: TGCGCCAGCAGCCAACCGAGACTAGCGGGGGGCCCGAACACCGGGGAGCTGTTTTTT. Translation gives CASSQPRLAGGPNTGELFF.

The chain links TRBV7-9 to TRBJ2-7; 7 nucleotides match TRBD1. CDR3 length: 15 amino acids. Germline assignment: CDR1 SEHNR and CDR2 FQNEAQ (reference sequence). Germline trimming cut 5 bases from V and 0 bases from J; bases unmatched to any gene: 7. The CDR3 reads CASSNRDSDSYEQYF. The DNA for the CDR3 is TGTGCCAGCAGCAACAGGGACAGCGACTCCTACGAGCAGTACTTC.

The V and J genes are TRBV20-1 and TRBJ2-5; D is unresolved. V was trimmed by 6 bases and J by 2 bases, leaving 7 bases between them. The V gene's germline CDR1 is DFQATT and CDR2 SNEGSKA (reference sequence). This CDR3 is built from 11 residues. CDR3 region: CSAPRQETQYF. The CDR3 nucleotides are TGCAGTGCACCCAGACAAGAGACCCAGTACTTC.

This chain joins TRBV27 and TRBJ1-1; possibly TRBD1 for D (6 bases). Germline CDR1 and CDR2: MNHEY and SMNVEV (reference sequence). Trimming cost V 3 bases and J 1 base, with 12 bases left between them. The CDR3 sequence is 15 residues long. The chain's CDR3 is CASSLGAGANTEAFF. In nucleotides, the CDR3 is TGTGCCAGCAGTTTGGGGGCAGGGGCGAACACTGAAGCTTTCTTT.

This chain uses TRBV5-8 with TRBJ2-7, with D hard to call. The CDR3 runs 13 residues. Trimming left V 4 bases short and J 3 bases short, with 11 bases between. Germline CDR1 reads SGHTS; CDR2 reads YDEGEE. CDR3 protein: CASSRWGYYEQYF. DNA of the CDR3: TGTGCCAGCAGCAGGTGGGGTTACTACGAGCAGTACTTC.